These 30 T cell receptor beta chains were sequenced from one sample in a study of OX40 agonist ivuxolimab in advanced cancers. TCRdb's table, derived via immunoSEQ multiplex PCR, lists solely in-frame clones and lacks some. Altogether about 76,000 clones are present, roughly 85% being singletons, with the ten largest covering about 0.6%. The input for sequencing was CD4+ or CD8+ T cells sorted from blood, taken in a trial of the OX40 agonist ivuxolimab. The origin of the receptors is an adult with an advanced solid tumor such as melanoma, head and neck, liver or kidney cancer.

The chain combines TRBV6-5 with TRBJ1-1, with D uncertain. The V gene lost 8 bases and the J gene lost 1 base, with 8 bases spanning the gap. The CDR3 spans 12 residues. From germline, CDR1 is MNHEY and CDR2 SVGAGI. The CDR3 sequence: CASGLRNTEAFF. CDR3 nucleotides: TGTGCCAGCGGTCTCCGGAACACTGAAGCTTTCTTT.

The rearrangement joins TRBV5-1 to TRBJ2-5; 9 bases are a match to TRBD1. Looked up from germline, CDR1 is SGHRS and CDR2 is YFSETQ. The V gene end was trimmed by 2 bases and the J gene end by 4 bases; junction bases not matched to a gene: 9. This CDR3 comprises 16 residues. In DNA, the CDR3 is TGCGCCAGCAGCTTACCCGGGACAGGGATGGGAGAGACCCAGTACTTC. Protein: CASSLPGTGMGETQYF.

V usage is TRBV10-3 and J usage is TRBJ2-1; D is unclear. V was shortened by 8 bases and J by 6 bases, with 11 bases between the two germline ends. Germline CDR1 ENHRY, CDR2 SYGVKD. CDR3 length: 12 residues. CDR3 nucleotides: TGTGCCATCGGACCGCTCGCCAATGAGCAGTTCTTC. Amino acids: CAIGPLANEQFF.

The rearrangement joins TRBV30 to TRBJ1-2; D gene ambiguous. The germline V gene encodes CDR1 GTSNPN and CDR2 SVGIG (reference sequence). V lost 0 bases and J lost 8, with 10 bases in between. This CDR3 is 12 amino acids long. The CDR3 sequence: CAWSVLDGGYTF. For the CDR3, the DNA is TGTGCCTGGAGTGTATTAGACGGCGGCTACACCTTC.

Details on this clone: A junction end diverges from the germline sequence, so it may reflect a read error. This rearrangement joins TRBV30 to TRBJ1-4; D not resolved. Germline V gene data show CDR1 as GTSNPN and CDR2 as SVGIG (reference sequence). The CDR3 is 13 residues long. In DNA form, the CDR3 reads TGTGCCTGGAACAGAGCAACGAATGAAAAACTGTTTTTT. Encoded protein: CAWNRATNEKLFF. Variable domain in full (rest from reference TRBV30 and TRBJ1-4): SQTIHQWPATLVQPVGSPLSLECTVEGTSNPNLYWYRQAAGRGLQLLFYSVGIGQISSEVPQNLSASRPQDRQFILSSKKLLLSDSGFYLCAWNRATNEKLFFGSGTQLSVL.

V and J are TRBV19 and TRBJ1-5, with D perhaps TRBD1 (5 bases). V was trimmed by 3 bases and J by 1 base, leaving 16 bases between them. Germline CDR1 is LNHDA and CDR2 is SQIVND (reference sequence). The CDR3 has 17 residues. The CDR3 loop is CASSIGTGERSNQPQHF. The CDR3 bases are TGTGCCAGTAGTATTGGCACAGGAGAGAGGAGCAATCAGCCCCAGCATTTT.

The chain links TRBV10-2 to TRBJ2-5; 16 bases agree with TRBD2. Germline CDR1 WSHSY, CDR2 SAAADI. The trim removed 6 bases at V and 5 bases at J, leaving 9 bases unmatched. The CDR3 is made up of 17 amino acids. The CDR3 sequence is CASRTGTSGGAGETQYF. The CDR3 DNA sequence: TGCGCCAGCAGAACCGGGACTAGCGGGGGGGCCGGTGAGACCCAGTACTTC.

The CDR3, as DNA: TGTGCCAGCTCGCGACGGACTAGCGGGGTAGATACGCAGTATTTT. This encodes CASSRRTSGVDTQYF. This sequence joins TRBV18 and TRBJ2-3, with 12 positions matching TRBD2. This CDR3 comprises 15 residues. J was trimmed by 5 bases and V by 6 bases; bases with no gene match: 6. Germline CDR1 is KGHSH and CDR2 is LQKENI.

Here the CDR3 DNA reads TGCGCCAGCATGGGTCTAGCGGGGTACTACAATGAGCAGTTCTTC. This translates into CASMGLAGYYNEQFF. This rearrangement joins TRBV5-1 to TRBJ2-1; 9 nucleotides line up with TRBD2. The V gene's germline CDR1 is SGHRS and CDR2 YFSETQ. The CDR3 loop spans 15 amino acids. The V segment lost 6 bases and the J segment 3 bases; nucleotides outside the gene matches: 7.

This clone was observed a handful of times. This rearrangement joins TRBV4-3 to TRBJ1-2; maybe TRBD1 (5 bases). The CDR3 runs 15 residues. V lost 0 bases, J lost 1 base, and 9 bases lay in between. Germline V gene lookup returns CDR1 LGHNA and CDR2 YSLEER. The CDR3 is CASSQEWRGNYGYTF. The CDR3 DNA follows: TGCGCCAGCAGCCAAGAGTGGAGGGGTAACTATGGCTACACCTTC.

This chain joins TRBV7-2 and TRBJ1-3; the D is unclear. The CDR3 is 13 residues long. Trimming shortened V by 4 bases and J by 4 bases, and 8 bases separated the two germline ends. Germline CDR1 and CDR2: SGHTA and FQGNSA. CDR3 sequence: CASSSSPGNTIYF. As DNA, the CDR3 is TGTGCCAGCAGCTCTTCACCCGGAAACACCATATATTTT.

The table lists this clone with a few counts. The gene calls are TRBV5-1 and TRBJ1-3; D is unclear. V was pared by 2 bases and J by 0 bases, with 9 bases between. Looked up from germline, CDR1 is SGHRS and CDR2 is YFSETQ. The CDR3 is 15 residues long. The chain's CDR3 is CASSLGLLSGNTIYF. CDR3 DNA: TGCGCCAGCAGCTTAGGACTCCTCTCTGGAAACACCATATATTTT.

This clone appeared a single time. The rearrangement joins TRBV2 to TRBJ2-7, with a possible D match to TRBD1 (6 bases). Trimming pared 8 bases from V and 2 bases from J, leaving 10 bases between. The CDR3 length is 12 residues. Per the germline V gene, CDR1 is SNHLY and CDR2 is FYNNEI. This CDR3 reads CASQGHPYEQYF. Here the CDR3 DNA reads TGTGCCAGCCAGGGACACCCCTACGAGCAGTACTTC. The full variable domain, completed using reference TRBV2 and TRBJ2-7, is EPEVTQTPSHQVTQMGQEVILRCVPISNHLYFYWYRQILGQKVEFLVSFYNNEISEKSEIFDDQFSVERPDGSNFTLKIRSTKLEDSAMYFCASQGHPYEQYFGPGTRLTVT.

V usage is TRBV7-2 and J usage is TRBJ1-1, with 7 nucleotides matching TRBD1. CDR1 and CDR2 from the germline V gene are SGHTA and FQGNSA. The V gene end was trimmed by 5 bases and the J gene end by 4 bases; junction bases not matched to a gene: 7. The CDR3 consists of 14 residues. In DNA, the CDR3 is TGTGCCAGCAGCGCTCAGGGGGGCCCCACTGAAGCTTTCTTT. It is translated as CASSAQGGPTEAFF. Together with reference TRBV7-2 and TRBJ1-1, the CDR3 gives the full variable domain: GAGVSQSPSNKVTEKGKDVELRCDPISGHTALYWYRQSLGQGLEFLIYFQGNSAPDKSGLPSDRFSAERTGGSVSTLTIQRTQQEDSAVYLCASSAQGGPTEAFFGQGTRLTVV.

The chain combines TRBV19 with TRBJ1-5; TRBD1 matches 7 bases. The CDR3 sequence is 16 residues long. Germline V gives CDR1 LNHDA, CDR2 SQIVND (reference sequence). Unmatched junction bases numbered 14, after V lost 3 bases and J lost 9 bases. CDR3 residues: CASSIPARRGLGPQHF. CDR3 nucleotide sequence: TGTGCCAGTAGTATCCCGGCGCGAAGGGGGCTCGGGCCCCAGCATTTT.

The chain couples TRBV5-6 to TRBJ2-3; no clear D. Trimming took 0 bases from V and 6 from J, leaving 17 bases between them. This CDR3 spans 16 amino acids. The germline V gene encodes CDR1 SGHDT and CDR2 YYEEEE. CDR3 coding DNA: TGTGCCAGCAGCTTGGCCGACACACGACCCGGGGATACGCAGTATTTT. Encoded protein: CASSLADTRPGDTQYF.

This sequence joins TRBV6-1 and TRBJ2-2; D uncertain. The V gene's germline CDR1 is MNHNS and CDR2 SASEGT. V gave up 1 base and J gave up 2 bases, with 5 bases separating them. CDR3 size: 14 residues. Here the CDR3 reads CASSEVPNTGELFF. In DNA, the CDR3 is TGTGCCAGCAGTGAAGTCCCAAACACCGGGGAGCTGTTTTTT.

V gene TRBV18 combines with J gene TRBJ2-5; D could derive from TRBD1 or TRBD2 (5 bases each). CDR1 and CDR2 from the germline V gene are KGHSH and LQKENI. CDR3 length equals 15 residues. V was pared by 3 bases and J by 4 bases, with 15 bases between. The CDR3 region has the DNA TGTGCCAGCTCACCTTCAAAGGGGACGAGAGAGACCCAGTACTTC. Encoded protein: CASSPSKGTRETQYF. The entire variable domain, with the rest obtained from reference TRBV18 and TRBJ2-5, is as follows: NAGVMQNPRHLVRRRGQEARLRCSPMKGHSHVYWYRQLPEEGLKFMVYLQKENIIDESGMPKERFSAEFPKEGPSILRIQQVVRGDSAAYFCASSPSKGTRETQYFGPGTRLLVL.

The chain joins TRBV19 to TRBJ1-5; TRBD1 matches 9 bases. V shed 4 bases, J shed 0 bases, and the junction held 10 bases outside the gene matches. Germline assignment: CDR1 LNHDA and CDR2 SQIVND (reference sequence). This CDR3 is built from 18 residues. As DNA, the CDR3 is TGTGCCAGTAGTACAGGGACAGGGAGAGGGGATAGCAATCAGCCCCAGCATTTT. It encodes CASSTGTGRGDSNQPQHF.

CDR3 coding DNA: TGTGCCTGGAGTGTACGGGGGTACCAGCCCCAGCATTTT. It yields the protein CAWSVRGYQPQHF. The V and J genes are TRBV30 and TRBJ1-5, with TRBD1 as a possible D gene (5 bases). This CDR3 spans 13 amino acids. In germline, CDR1 is GTSNPN, CDR2 SVGIG (reference sequence). V was pared by 0 bases and J by 7 bases, with 10 bases between.

Here the CDR3 reads CASSLGGSSQPQHF. For the CDR3, the DNA is TGTGCCAGCAGCTTGGGGGGGTCCAGTCAGCCCCAGCATTTT. The chain is built from TRBV11-2 and TRBJ1-5; a weak D match, TRBD1 (5 bases). Looked up from germline, CDR1 is SGHAT and CDR2 is FQNNGV. Deletions cut 3 bases from V and 6 bases from J, with 12 bases between. The CDR3 extends over 14 amino acids.

This clone was recorded only once. The rearrangement links TRBV5-1 to TRBJ2-7; D possibly corresponds to TRBD2 (6 bases). Germline CDR1 SGHRS, CDR2 YFSETQ. V shed 5 bases and J shed 4 bases, with 13 bases lying between them. The CDR3 spans 13 residues. The DNA for the CDR3 is TGCGCCAGCAGTTCGGGACTGAAGTACGAGCAGTACTTC. Its translation is CASSSGLKYEQYF.

The chain carries TRBV7-2 and TRBJ1-5; 7 bases fit TRBD1. V dropped 3 bases and J dropped 3; count of bases not matched to a gene: 2. CDR3 length equals 14 residues. The germline V gene has CDR1 SGHTA and CDR2 FQGNSA. The CDR3 DNA reads as TGTGCCAGCAGCTTGGGACAGCTCAATCAGCCCCAGCATTTT. Translated: CASSLGQLNQPQHF.

CDR3 sequence reads: CASSEGPYNSPLHF. CDR3 DNA sequence: TGTGCCAGCAGTGAAGGACCCTATAATTCACCCCTCCACTTT. V and J are TRBV2 and TRBJ1-6; D is unresolved. Trimming took off 1 base at V and 2 bases at J, with 3 bases between the two ends. Germline CDR1 SNHLY, CDR2 FYNNEI. The CDR3 has 14 amino acids.

The rearrangement links TRBV7-2 to TRBJ2-3, with 7 positions matching TRBD2. The germline V gene has CDR1 SGHTA and CDR2 FQGNSA. The trim removed 5 bases at V and 5 bases at J, leaving 10 bases unmatched. The CDR3 spans 15 residues. The chain's CDR3 is CASSRLANDRDTQYF. CDR3 coding DNA: TGTGCCAGCAGCCGACTAGCCAATGACCGAGATACGCAGTATTTT.

The chain has TRBV5-1 and TRBJ2-3; no reliable D call. The CDR3 has 14 residues. In germline, CDR1 is SGHRS, CDR2 YFSETQ. V dropped 4 bases and J dropped 1 base, with 10 bases sitting between them. CDR3 amino acids: CASSTGRGTDTQYF. The CDR3, as DNA: TGCGCCAGCAGCACGGGCCGTGGCACAGATACGCAGTATTTT. Complete variable domain (other parts from reference TRBV5-1 and TRBJ2-3): KAGVTQTPRYLIKTRGQQVTLSCSPISGHRSVSWYQQTPGQGLQFLFEYFSETQRNKGNFPGRFSGRQFSNSRSEMNVSTLELGDSALYLCASSTGRGTDTQYFGPGTRLTVL.

This clone was detected only once. The chain carries TRBV30 and TRBJ1-2; D is possibly TRBD1 (5 bases). Germline V gives CDR1 GTSNPN, CDR2 SVGIG (reference sequence). There are 13 residues in the CDR3. CDR3 in DNA: TGTGCTCGAACAGGCTCCTTAAACTATGGCTACACCTTC. Translated, it gives CARTGSLNYGYTF.

This clone was detected only once. The V call is TRBV11-2, the J call TRBJ2-7; D possibly uses TRBD1 or TRBD2 (6 bases each). Germline V gives CDR1 SGHAT, CDR2 FQNNGV. The CDR3 runs to 14 residues. V lost 0 bases and J lost 7, with 13 bases in between. The CDR3 here is CASSLDRGPDEQYF. As DNA, the CDR3 is TGTGCCAGCAGCTTAGATCGGGGGCCGGATGAGCAGTACTTC.

The chain employs TRBV19 and TRBJ2-5; weak D call: TRBD2 (7 bases). V was trimmed by 1 base and J by 1 base, leaving 10 bases between them. This CDR3 spans 15 amino acids. The germline gives CDR1 LNHDA, CDR2 SQIVND (reference sequence). The CDR3 nucleotides read TGTGCCAGTAGTATAGCAGGGGAGGGCCAAGAGACCCAGTACTTC. It translates to CASSIAGEGQETQYF.

The chain combines TRBV7-2 with TRBJ1-5; D possibly corresponds to TRBD1 (6 bases). This CDR3 spans 15 amino acids. Trimming removed 1 base at V and 7 bases at J, with 14 bases between. The germline V gene encodes CDR1 SGHTA and CDR2 FQGNSA. CDR3 in DNA: TGTGCCAGCAGCTTAGATGCAGGGGAGGGGCAGCCCCAGCATTTT. As protein: CASSLDAGEGQPQHF. Full variable domain (rest looked up from reference TRBV7-2 and TRBJ1-5): GAGVSQSPSNKVTEKGKDVELRCDPISGHTALYWYRQSLGQGLEFLIYFQGNSAPDKSGLPSDRFSAERTGGSVSTLTIQRTQQEDSAVYLCASSLDAGEGQPQHFGDGTRLSIL.